The 14 T cell receptor beta chains below come from one sample, sequenced in a study of CD8 T cells in Susac syndrome. RNA totalling about 0.5 to 1 ug underwent reverse transcription with random hexamers. Via MiXCR, TCRdb re-called the immunoSEQ multiplex PCR reads, giving one row per CDR3 protein. This table has more than 150,000 distinct CDR3 sequences, about 95% appearing once. Sample: CD8+ T cells from PBMCs. Every receptor here comes from a human donor with multiple sclerosis.

The rearrangement joins TRBV29-1 to TRBJ1-1; possible D gene TRBD1, 5 bases. This CDR3 spans 13 amino acids. Germline assignment: CDR1 SQVTM and CDR2 ANQGSEA. V lost 6 bases, J lost 6 bases, and 17 bases lay in between. CDR3 sequence (DNA): TGCAGCGTCGCCACCGGGGGATTTTCTGAAGCTTTCTTT. This translates into CSVATGGFSEAFF.

This chain's CDR3 is CASKIDREGYTF. CDR3 in DNA: TGTGCCAGTAAAATCGACAGGGAGGGCTACACCTTC. The V call is TRBV19, the J call TRBJ1-2; TRBD1 aligns across 7 bases. Germline V gives CDR1 LNHDA, CDR2 SQIVND (reference sequence). This CDR3 has 12 residues. Trimming at V came to 7 bases and at J to 8 bases, leaving 7 bases not matched to a gene.

The gene calls are TRBV3-1 and TRBJ2-1; TRBD2 might be the D (6 bases). This CDR3 spans 15 amino acids. With 4 bases removed from V and 4 bases from J, the gap between germline ends came to 14 bases. Per the germline V gene, CDR1 is LGHDT and CDR2 is YNNKEL (reference sequence). The chain's CDR3 is CASSRPARGYNEQFF. DNA of the CDR3: TGTGCCAGCAGCCGGCCAGCCCGGGGGTACAATGAGCAGTTCTTC.

Written as DNA, the CDR3 is TGTGCCTGGGGAGGCGGAGTTCCTGATGGCTACACCTTC. Translated: CAWGGGVPDGYTF. The V call is TRBV30, the J call TRBJ1-2; D remains unclear. The CDR3 spans 13 residues. Germline V gene lookup returns CDR1 GTSNPN and CDR2 SVGIG (reference sequence). The V end was cut by 5 bases, the J end by 6 bases, with 16 bases between.

The chain employs TRBV6-2 or TRBV6-3 and TRBJ2-1; 10 nucleotides line up with TRBD1. This CDR3 spans 16 amino acids. Per the germline V gene, CDR1 is MNHEY and CDR2 is SVGEGT. J gave up 5 bases and V 6 bases, and 10 bases lay outside the gene matches. This CDR3 reads CASSSVGQGTHNEQFF. The CDR3 nucleotides are TGTGCCAGCAGCTCTGTGGGACAGGGGACTCACAATGAGCAGTTCTTC.

CDR3 sequence: CASSAGGYGYTF. The CDR3 bases are TGTGCCAGCAGTGCCGGGGGGTATGGCTACACCTTC. The rearrangement uses TRBV5-6 and TRBJ1-2, with a possible D match to TRBD1 (5 bases). CDR1 is SGHDT and CDR2 is YYEEEE in the germline V gene. This CDR3 region has 12 residues. The V gene lost 5 bases and the J gene lost 5 bases, with 10 bases spanning the gap.

The V call is TRBV25-1, the J call TRBJ1-2; D gene unclear. The V end lost 8 bases, the J end lost 6 bases, and 19 bases lay between the germline ends. The CDR3 spans 14 residues. From germline, CDR1 is MGHDK and CDR2 SYGVNS. The CDR3 nucleotides are TGTGCCAGCTACGGAGGGAACGTTCTGCATGGCTACACCTTC. Amino acids: CASYGGNVLHGYTF.

V and J are TRBV3-1 and TRBJ2-1; TRBD1 or TRBD2 may be the D gene (6 bases each). Trimming shortened V by 4 bases and J by 5 bases, and 12 bases separated the two germline ends. Per germline, CDR1 LGHDT and CDR2 YNNKEL (reference sequence). This CDR3 is built from 14 residues. The CDR3 nucleotides read TGTGCCAGCAGCCGAGGGGGGCAACACAATGAGCAGTTCTTC. Amino acids: CASSRGGQHNEQFF.

The CDR3 DNA reads TGTGCCAGCAGCTTACAGGGGACAACAGATACGCAGTATTTT. Amino acid sequence: CASSLQGTTDTQYF. The J gene is TRBJ2-3, the V gene TRBV7-8, with a tentative D call TRBD1 (6 bases). Germline CDR1 SGHVS, CDR2 FQNEAQ. This CDR3 is built from 14 residues. V dropped 2 bases and J dropped 3 bases, with 9 bases sitting between them. The variable domain in full, completed from reference TRBV7-8 and TRBJ2-3, reads GAGVSQSPRYKVAKRGQDVALRCDPISGHVSLFWYQQALGQGPEFLTYFQNEAQLDKSGLPSDRFFAERPEGSVSTLKIQRTQQEDSAVYLCASSLQGTTDTQYFGPGTRLTVL.

The rearrangement links TRBV7-6 to TRBJ2-1; D unresolved. In germline, CDR1 is SGHVS, CDR2 FNYEAQ. CDR3 length: 14 amino acids. V was cut by 7 bases and J by 8 bases, with 18 bases left in between. This chain's CDR3 is CASTLRAPADEQFF. The CDR3 DNA reads TGTGCCAGCACCCTACGGGCCCCGGCCGATGAGCAGTTCTTC.

The V gene is TRBV7-9, the J gene TRBJ1-2; 9 bases fit TRBD1. This CDR3 comprises 16 residues. Germline CDR1 SEHNR, CDR2 FQNEAQ (reference sequence). With V trimmed by 4 bases and J by 7 bases, 13 bases remained unmatched. CDR3 in DNA: TGTGCCAGCAGCTCCTCACCCACGGACAGGGGAATTGGCTACACCTTC. This codes for CASSSSPTDRGIGYTF.

The gene calls are TRBV5-1 and TRBJ2-7; 9 nucleotides line up with TRBD1. The CDR3 covers 15 residues. Unmatched junction bases numbered 5, after V lost 4 bases and J lost 0 bases. From germline, CDR1 is SGHRS and CDR2 YFSETQ. The CDR3 sequence is CASSQDRGSSYEQYF. CDR3 nucleotides: TGCGCCAGCAGCCAGGACAGGGGAAGCTCCTACGAGCAGTACTTC.

The V call is TRBV30, the J call TRBJ1-1; no clear D. CDR1 GTSNPN and CDR2 SVGIG come from the germline V gene (reference sequence). V shed 2 bases and J shed 0 bases, with 10 bases lying between them. The CDR3 runs 14 residues. CDR3 sequence (DNA): TGTGCCTGGAGTCCACCAAACTTGAACACTGAAGCTTTCTTT. This encodes CAWSPPNLNTEAFF.

The rearrangement links TRBV18 to TRBJ1-2; a possible D gene is TRBD1 (6 bases). Germline V gene data show CDR1 as KGHSH and CDR2 as LQKENI. The CDR3 sequence is 14 residues long. V lost 0 bases and J 6 bases, leaving 11 bases between the germline ends. CDR3 bases: TGTGCCAGCTCACCACCAGGGGGTTCCCATGGCTACACCTTC. It yields the protein CASSPPGGSHGYTF.